Presented here are 22 T cell receptor beta chains from one specimen sequenced in a study of response to subunit inactivated influenza vaccine. TCRdb recomputed calls from the RT-PCR reads with MiXCR, one row per CDR3 protein. The sample lists hundreds of thousands of distinct CDR3 sequences; 10% to 15% were seen once. The starting material was PBMCs from blood, obtained on the day of vaccination. These receptors all come from a man aged 50-60 years who received an inactivated influenza vaccine.

As concerns this clonotype: Relative to the germline gene, one junction end is altered; a read error may explain this. The rearrangement joins TRBV29-1 to TRBJ1-1, with D maybe TRBD1 (5 bases). The CDR3 consists of 12 residues. Germline CDR1 SQVTM, CDR2 ANQGSEA. CDR3 protein: CSVRDGEREVFF. As DNA, the CDR3 is TGCAGCGTGAGGGACGGAGAAAGAGAAGTTTTCTTT.

A few counts support this clonotype. This chain links TRBV5-1 with TRBJ1-1, with D perhaps TRBD1 (5 bases). The V and J ends lost 5 bases and 2 bases respectively, with 16 bases between them. Germline assignment: CDR1 SGHRS and CDR2 YFSETQ. The CDR3 runs to 15 residues. CDR3 nucleotides: TGCGCCAGCAGTCCCCTGGGGGGATTTAACACTGAAGCTTTCTTT. It translates to CASSPLGGFNTEAFF.

This clonotype was observed a few times. The V and J genes are TRBV6-1 and TRBJ2-1; 12 nucleotides line up with TRBD2. Germline V gene sequence: CDR1 MNHNS, CDR2 SASEGT. The CDR3 runs 15 residues. Trimming removed 3 bases from V and 7 bases from J; junction bases left unmatched: 4. In DNA, the CDR3 is TGTGCCAGCAGTGATCCCGGGACTAGCGGGAATGAGCAGTTCTTC. Protein: CASSDPGTSGNEQFF.

The chain joins TRBV10-3 to TRBJ2-3; D is possibly TRBD1 (6 bases). Between the trimmed V and J ends, which lost 6 bases and 1 base, there was a span of 11 bases. The CDR3 is made up of 14 amino acids. Per germline, CDR1 ENHRY and CDR2 SYGVKD. CDR3 region: CAIRRDKRTDTQYF. CDR3 nucleotides: TGTGCCATCAGACGGGACAAACGCACAGATACGCAGTATTTT.

The V call is TRBV7-2, the J call TRBJ1-5, with TRBD1 identical over 7 bases. Germline values: CDR1 SGHTA, CDR2 FQGNSA. The ends lost 3 bases at V and 5 bases at J; junction bases unmatched: 4. The CDR3 runs 14 residues. The CDR3 DNA sequence: TGTGCCAGCAGCTTGGGACAGTTCTATCAGCCCCAGCATTTT. It yields the protein CASSLGQFYQPQHF.

This clonotype occurred a few times. The gene calls are TRBV5-6 and TRBJ1-1; 9 bases are shared with TRBD1. The CDR3 loop spans 15 amino acids. With V trimmed by 5 bases and J by 5 bases, 10 bases remained unmatched. The germline V gene encodes CDR1 SGHDT and CDR2 YYEEEE. The CDR3 is CASSLIQGAGTEAFF. The CDR3 coding sequence is TGTGCCAGCAGTTTAATACAGGGGGCTGGGACTGAAGCTTTCTTT.

This clonotype was counted a few times. The chain joins TRBV4-2 to TRBJ2-7, with D possibly matching TRBD2 (5 bases). Trimming stripped 0 bases from V and 1 base from J, with 10 bases between. This CDR3 region has 15 residues. CDR1 is LGHNA, CDR2 YNFKEQ, per germline. CDR3 in DNA: TGTGCCAGCAGCCAAGATAACAGAGGGTCCTACGAGCAGTACTTC. Amino acids: CASSQDNRGSYEQYF.

The chain joins TRBV3-1 to TRBJ2-7; D uncertain. The germline gives CDR1 LGHDT, CDR2 YNNKEL (reference sequence). CDR3 length: 12 residues. V lost 0 bases, J lost 9 bases, and 9 bases lay in between. The CDR3 sequence is CASSQEGTRQYF. The CDR3 nucleotides read TGTGCCAGCAGCCAAGAAGGCACGAGGCAGTACTTC.

This clonotype showed up just a few times. The rearrangement uses TRBV5-1 and TRBJ2-7, with D hard to call. The CDR3 runs 16 residues. Germline lookup yields CDR1 SGHRS and CDR2 YFSETQ. V lost 0 bases and J lost 0, with 13 bases in between. The CDR3 nucleotides read TGCGCCAGCAGCTTGGCCGTCGACGGAAGCTCCTACGAGCAGTACTTC. It is translated as CASSLAVDGSSYEQYF.

The rearrangement links TRBV7-2 to TRBJ1-2; D is uncertain. CDR3 length: 16 amino acids. Trimming pared 1 base from V and 1 base from J, leaving 13 bases between. Germline-derived CDR1 and CDR2 are SGHTA and FQGNSA. The CDR3 sequence: CASSLVYAASNYGYTF. The CDR3 coding sequence is TGTGCCAGCAGCTTAGTTTACGCGGCCAGTAACTATGGCTACACCTTC.

The chain joins TRBV5-1 to TRBJ1-1; D is unresolved. The CDR3 is made up of 13 amino acids. V was trimmed by 4 bases and J by 5 bases, leaving 12 bases between them. CDR1 and CDR2 (germline): SGHRS, YFSETQ. Here the CDR3 DNA reads TGCGCCAGCAGCCTTCGGAGGGAAACTGAAGCTTTCTTT. This encodes CASSLRRETEAFF. The full variable domain, completed using reference TRBV5-1 and TRBJ1-1, is KAGVTQTPRYLIKTRGQQVTLSCSPISGHRSVSWYQQTPGQGLQFLFEYFSETQRNKGNFPGRFSGRQFSNSRSEMNVSTLELGDSALYLCASSLRRETEAFFGQGTRLTVV.

This clonotype was picked up a small number of times. The rearrangement links TRBV5-1 to TRBJ2-3; the D is unclear. Trimming left V 6 bases short and J 5 bases short, with 10 bases between. This CDR3 is built from 12 residues. Germline V CDR1 and CDR2: SGHRS, YFSETQ. The CDR3 region is CASNNPGDTQYF. The CDR3 nucleotides read TGCGCCAGCAATAATCCAGGAGATACGCAGTATTTT. The entire variable domain, with the rest obtained from reference TRBV5-1 and TRBJ2-3, is as follows: KAGVTQTPRYLIKTRGQQVTLSCSPISGHRSVSWYQQTPGQGLQFLFEYFSETQRNKGNFPGRFSGRQFSNSRSEMNVSTLELGDSALYLCASNNPGDTQYFGPGTRLTVL.

The V and J genes are TRBV12-3 or TRBV12-4 and TRBJ1-2; no clear D gene. CDR3 size: 13 residues. The V gene lost 1 base and the J gene lost 6 bases, with 9 bases spanning the gap. The CDR3 here is CASSLGHPHGYTF. In DNA form, the CDR3 reads TGTGCCAGCAGTTTAGGGCACCCTCATGGCTACACCTTC.

As to this clonotype: This may be a read error: a much more frequent sequence differs by one nucleotide. The J gene is TRBJ2-3, the V gene TRBV3-1; the match to TRBD2 covers 9 bases. This CDR3 comprises 15 residues. Germline CDR1 and CDR2: LGHDT and YNNKEL (reference sequence). The CDR3 nucleotides are TGTGCCTGCAGCCAAGAGCGGGGGGGCACAGATACGCAGTATTTT. It is translated as CACSQERGGTDTQYF.

This clonotype was seen more than once but under ten times. CDR3 in DNA: TGTGCCAGCAGCCCCCGCGGAAGGACCTATGGCTACACCTTC. Protein product: CASSPRGRTYGYTF. This chain links TRBV7-2 with TRBJ1-2; no firm D call. The length of the CDR3 is 14 residues. The germline V and J ends were trimmed by 5 bases and 4 bases, with 14 bases remaining between them. From germline, CDR1 is SGHTA and CDR2 FQGNSA.

This clonotype was observed a few times. The chain recombines TRBV6-2 or TRBV6-3 with TRBJ1-6, with a weak D call TRBD1 (6 bases). The CDR3 is made up of 19 amino acids. V lost 5 bases and J lost 6, with 26 bases in between. The V gene's germline CDR1 is MNHEY and CDR2 SVGEGT. CDR3 bases: TGTGCCAGCAGTCCTACCTGGTGGCAGGGGAGTCAGCTTAATTCACCCCTCCACTTT. Translating gives CASSPTWWQGSQLNSPLHF.

V and J are TRBV5-4 and TRBJ2-3, with 13 bases lining up with TRBD2. V trimming: 7 bases; J trimming: 1 base; junction bases outside the gene matches: 6. Germline CDR1 reads SGHNT; CDR2 reads YYREEE (reference sequence). This CDR3 spans 16 amino acids. The CDR3 loop is CASRLAGGSGTDTQYF. The CDR3, as DNA: TGTGCCAGCCGACTAGCGGGGGGTTCCGGCACAGATACGCAGTATTTT.

This clonotype was counted at least ten times. This chain uses TRBV7-2 with TRBJ2-3, with D hard to call. The CDR3 contains 13 residues. V shed 1 base and J shed 2 bases, with 4 bases lying between them. Germline V gene sequence: CDR1 SGHTA, CDR2 FQGNSA. In nucleotides, the CDR3 is TGTGCCAGCAGCTTAGAGTACACAGATACGCAGTATTTT. This gives the protein CASSLEYTDTQYF.

The sample holds many counts of this clonotype. V gene TRBV6-1 combines with J gene TRBJ2-1; D uncertain. The ends were cut back, 5 bases at V and 4 bases at J, with 9 bases in the middle. This CDR3 is built from 13 residues. CDR1 MNHNS and CDR2 SASEGT come from the germline V gene. This CDR3 reads CASSSWVYNEQFF. CDR3 DNA: TGTGCCAGCAGTAGTTGGGTATACAATGAGCAGTTCTTC.

The chain couples TRBV7-2 to TRBJ2-5; the match to TRBD2 covers 12 bases. Trimming cost V 4 bases and J 5 bases; bases outside gene matches: 11. The CDR3 loop spans 17 amino acids. Germline CDR1 reads SGHTA; CDR2 reads FQGNSA. The CDR3 is CASSSRGTSGRRETQYF. CDR3 bases: TGTGCCAGCAGCTCCCGAGGGACTAGCGGGCGTCGGGAGACCCAGTACTTC.

Regarding this clonotype: An end of the junction does not agree with germline; a read error may underlie this. V gene TRBV28 combines with J gene TRBJ2-3, with no clear D. CDR3 length: 12 residues. Germline values: CDR1 MDHEN, CDR2 SYDVKM. CDR3 loop: CASSSQVDMQYF. DNA of the CDR3: TGTGCCAGCAGTTCCCAGGTGGATATGCAGTATTTT.

In DNA form, the CDR3 reads TGTGCCAGCAGCTCGCCAGGGGGCTTCACTGAAGCTTTCTTT. Translation gives CASSSPGGFTEAFF. This sequence joins TRBV7-2 and TRBJ1-1; 8 bases agree with TRBD1. The V segment lost 4 bases and the J segment 4 bases; nucleotides outside the gene matches: 5. The CDR3 runs 14 residues. Germline-derived CDR1 and CDR2 are SGHTA and FQGNSA. Variable domain in full (rest from reference TRBV7-2 and TRBJ1-1): GAGVSQSPSNKVTEKGKDVELRCDPISGHTALYWYRQSLGQGLEFLIYFQGNSAPDKSGLPSDRFSAERTGGSVSTLTIQRTQQEDSAVYLCASSSPGGFTEAFFGQGTRLTVV.